These T cell receptor beta chains were read from a single sample in a study of shared clonotypes between healthy human individuals. Profiled with immunoSEQ multiplex PCR; TCRdb holds only in-frame clones, not every one. The sample yields some 500,000 clones, around 96% seen once. The sample comprised naive CD4+ T cells sorted from blood. The origin of the receptors is a woman in her twenties or thirties in good health. The CDR3 runs from the conserved cysteine through the conserved F or W. Each record gives: V gene, clone size, J gene, D gene, CDR3 protein, CDR3 DNA. D genes are given only for firm matches. Rows give clone size only sometimes, using once, few, many, or a class for an expanded clone.

>TRBV19|NA|TRBJ1-5|TRBD1
CASSRTGDSNQPQHF
TGTGCCAGTAGTAGAACAGGGGATAGCAATCAGCCCCAGCATTTT
>TRBV5-6|NA|TRBJ1-5|NA
CASSWDPGRDQPQHF
TGTGCCAGCAGCTGGGACCCGGGGCGTGATCAGCCCCAGCATTTT
>TRBV9|NA|TRBJ2-7|TRBD2
CASSATSGVLYEQYF
TGTGCCAGCAGCGCAACTAGCGGAGTCTTATACGAGCAGTACTTC
>TRBV6-5|NA|TRBJ2-7|NA
CASSRTAKVEQYF
TGTGCCAGCAGTCGGACGGCAAAAGTGGAGCAGTACTTC
>TRBV28|NA|TRBJ2-7|TRBD1
CASSIGGTGAYEQYF
TGTGCCAGCAGTATCGGCGGGACAGGGGCCTACGAGCAGTACTTC
>TRBV2|NA|TRBJ2-7|NA
CASRRGEQYF
TGTGCCAGCAGGAGGGGCGAGCAGTACTTC
>TRBV28|NA|TRBJ1-4|NA
CASRPKLRAEKLFF
TGTGCCAGCAGGCCGAAGTTGAGGGCAGAAAAACTGTTTTTT
>TRBV29-1|NA|TRBJ2-2|NA
CSVRRTAANTGELFF
TGCAGCGTCCGCAGGACAGCGGCGAACACCGGGGAGCTGTTTTTT
>TRBV2|NA|TRBJ2-1|TRBD2
CASSRLAGGGLKQFF
TGTGCCAGCAGTAGACTAGCGGGAGGAGGCTTGAAGCAGTTCTTC
>TRBV5-1|NA|TRBJ2-3|TRBD2
CASSSQSGSLDTQYF
TGCGCCAGCAGCTCCCAAAGCGGGAGCTTAGATACGCAGTATTTT
>TRBV19|NA|TRBJ2-1|NA
CASSIPQYNEQFF
TGTGCCAGTAGTATCCCCCAATACAATGAGCAGTTCTTC
>TRBV27|NA|TRBJ2-3|NA
CASSLFGTDTQYF
TGTGCCAGCAGTTTATTCGGCACAGATACGCAGTATTTT
>TRBV15|NA|TRBJ2-7|NA
CATSRDRDSGSYEQYF
TGTGCCACCAGCAGAGATAGAGATAGCGGCTCCTACGAGCAGTACTTC
>TRBV5-4|once|TRBJ2-7|NA
CASSSSGLQYF
TGTGCCAGCAGCTCATCAGGGTTGCAGTACTTC
>TRBV6-5|NA|TRBJ2-7|NA
CASSPQQTRPEQYF
TGTGCCAGCAGTCCCCAACAGACTAGGCCCGAGCAGTACTTC
>TRBV11-2|NA|TRBJ2-1|NA
CASSLGPESYNEQFF
TGTGCCAGCAGCTTAGGCCCTGAGTCCTACAATGAGCAGTTCTTC
>TRBV11-3|NA|TRBJ1-2|NA
CASSLADNYGYTF
TGTGCCAGCAGCTTAGCCGACAACTATGGCTACACCTTC
>TRBV5-4|NA|TRBJ1-1|NA
CASSFELMNTEAFF
TGTGCCAGCAGCTTTGAGCTTATGAACACTGAAGCTTTCTTT
>TRBV7-2|NA|TRBJ2-6|NA
CASSAVPRSGANVLTF
TGTGCCAGCAGCGCCGTCCCCCGCTCTGGGGCCAACGTCCTGACTTTC
>TRBV28|NA|TRBJ1-4|NA
CASSSILRDQNEKLFF
TGTGCCAGCAGCTCCATTCTCCGAGACCAAAATGAAAAACTGTTTTTT
>TRBV9|NA|TRBJ2-7|TRBD2
CASSVDASGAYEQYF
TGTGCCAGCAGCGTAGATGCTAGCGGGGCCTACGAGCAGTACTTC
>TRBV2|NA|TRBJ2-1|TRBD1
CATRQGDYNEQFF
TGTGCCACTAGACAGGGTGATTACAATGAGCAGTTCTTC
>TRBV29-1|NA|TRBJ2-3|NA
CSVEGGGTRDTQYF
TGCAGCGTTGAGGGAGGAGGGACACGAGATACGCAGTATTTT
>TRBV4-1|NA|TRBJ2-1|NA
CASSQEYTSSYNEQFF
TGCGCCAGCAGCCAAGAATATACGAGCTCCTACAATGAGCAGTTCTTC
>TRBV28|NA|TRBJ2-3|NA
CASRYTYTQYF
TGTGCCAGCAGATATACCTATACGCAGTATTTT
>TRBV7-3|NA|TRBJ2-1|TRBD2
CASSSYGRTSGSSYNEQFF
TGTGCCAGCAGTTCCTACGGGCGGACTAGCGGTAGCTCCTACAATGAGCAGTTCTTC
>TRBV7-9|NA|TRBJ1-1|NA
CASSPEGRASDTEAFF
TGTGCCAGCAGCCCAGAGGGGCGCGCGTCGGACACTGAAGCTTTCTTT
>TRBV18|NA|TRBJ1-1|NA
CASSPLPPFLNTEAFF
TGTGCCAGCTCACCACTTCCCCCTTTCCTGAACACTGAAGCTTTCTTT